This T cell receptor beta chain originates from a study of cytomegalovirus exposure and HLA in healthy donors. This clone was seen a few times. The antigen remains unidentified. Study results and limitations: Later on, a genetic analysis was performed. It linked a missense variant in DCLRE1C with V- and J-gene trimming of TCR beta. For most TCR beta V segments, an earlier analysis put the productive rate at about 87% or about 30% of the time.

A multiplex PCR was run with 60 Vbeta primers and 13 Jbeta primers. Repertoires were generated with immunoSEQ multiplex PCR, while TCRdb's copy carries only in-frame clones and drops some. The sample contains 120,000 or so clones, around 82% of which appear only once. This receptor was obtained from a young man in good health and CMV-seropositive. The specimen sequenced was PBMCs.

CDR3 amino acids: CASRPDRGVNTEAFF. The CDR3 bases are TGCGCCAGCAGACCGGACAGGGGAGTGAACACTGAAGCTTTCTTT. V and J are TRBV5-1 and TRBJ1-1; 9 nucleotides match TRBD1. The J segment lost 0 bases and the V segment lost 5 bases, leaving 5 bases of the junction unmatched. The CDR3 length is 15 residues. From germline, CDR1 is SGHRS and CDR2 YFSETQ.